Listed below are T cell receptor beta chains from one sample, sequenced in a study of blood T cells in healthy people across ages. TCRdb processed the 5' RACE reads anew with MiXCR; each CDR3 protein has one entry. The data show more than 650,000 distinct CDR3 sequences, approximately 22% seen once. Material: blood. These receptors all stem from a man between 70 and 80 years old in good health. Both conserved end residues are part of each CDR3. A D gene is named only where the DNA matches it firmly. The size field is filled for only some rows; it gives once, few, many or a size class.

>15|TRBV12-3/TRBV12-4|TRBJ1-2|NA|NA
CASRPGAESNYGYTF
TGTGCCAGCAGACCCGGGGCCGAATCGAACTATGGCTACACCTTC
>17|TRBV9|TRBJ2-2|NA|TRBD2
CASSVALSGRGTGELFF
TGTGCCAGCAGCGTGGCACTGAGCGGGAGGGGAACCGGGGAGCTGTTTTTT
>13|TRBV7-2|TRBJ2-3|few|NA
CASSLEVGRTQYF
TGTGCCAGCAGCTTAGAGGTGGGGCGGACGCAGTATTTT
>18|TRBV20-1|TRBJ1-2|NA|TRBD1
CSAHAGGTGGWRDYGYTF
TGCAGTGCTCACGCGGGGGGGACAGGGGGCTGGCGTGACTATGGCTACACCTTC
>14|TRBV7-8|TRBJ1-4|many|NA
CASSLDGLGEKLFF
TGTGCCAGCAGCTTAGATGGGTTAGGTGAAAAACTGTTTTTT
>16|TRBV7-8|TRBJ1-5|NA|NA
CASSLAGQRYNQPQHF
TGTGCCAGCAGCTTAGCCGGCCAGAGGTACAATCAGCCCCAGCATTTT
>15|TRBV20-1|TRBJ1-1|few|NA
CSASQPTGRNTEAFF
TGCAGTGCTAGTCAACCCACAGGGAGGAACACTGAAGCTTTCTTT
>13|TRBV6-1|TRBJ1-1|NA|NA
CASSEVRFTEAFF
TGTGCCAGCAGTGAAGTACGGTTCACTGAAGCTTTCTTT
>14|TRBV9|TRBJ1-2|few|NA
CASSVARADYGYTF
TGTGCCAGCAGCGTGGCTCGGGCGGACTATGGCTACACCTTC
>16|TRBV7-9|TRBJ2-3|few|NA
CASTDREGSGTLKQYF
TGTGCCAGCACCGACAGGGAGGGTAGCGGGACCCTAAAGCAGTATTTT
>13|TRBV20-1|TRBJ1-3|few|NA
CSARKDRANTIYF
TGCAGTGCTAGAAAAGACAGAGCCAACACCATATATTTT
>14|TRBV5-1|TRBJ2-2|few|TRBD1
CASSLTGGTGELFF
TGTGCCAGCAGTTTGACAGGGGGCACCGGGGAGCTGTTTTTT
>13|TRBV28|TRBJ1-4|NA|NA
CASRGDLNEKLFF
TGTGCCAGCAGAGGGGACCTGAATGAAAAACTGTTTTTT
>13|TRBV11-2|TRBJ1-4|NA|NA
CASSWGRNEKLFF
TGTGCCAGCAGCTGGGGACGGAATGAAAAACTGTTTTTT
>12|TRBV15|TRBJ2-5|NA|NA
CATSTGLETQYF
TGTGCCACCAGCACAGGACTAGAGACCCAGTACTTC
>16|TRBV14|TRBJ1-1|few|NA
CASSLQRRQGDTEAFF
TGTGCCAGCAGCCTTCAAAGGCGGCAGGGAGACACTGAAGCTTTCTTT
>14|TRBV4-1|TRBJ1-1|NA|NA
CASSQGELNTEAFF
TGCGCCAGCAGCCAAGGGGAGTTGAACACTGAAGCTTTCTTT
>14|TRBV20-1|TRBJ2-3|few|NA
CSAPPWSSTDTQYF
TGCAGTGCCCCACCGTGGTCGAGCACAGATACGCAGTATTTT
>15|TRBV20-1|TRBJ2-7|many|TRBD1
CSARDSKGQSYEQYF
TGCAGTGCTAGAGATAGTAAGGGACAGAGTTACGAGCAGTACTTC
>16|TRBV20-1|TRBJ2-5|NA|TRBD2
CSARSFPPAGLETQYF
TGCAGTGCTAGATCGTTCCCGCCAGCGGGGCTAGAGACCCAGTACTTC
>13|TRBV28|TRBJ1-2|NA|NA
CASNSPRGYGYTF
TGTGCCAGCAACTCCCCCCGGGGGTATGGCTACACCTTC
>14|TRBV11-3|TRBJ2-1|NA|NA
CASSFLTGYNEQFF
TGTGCCAGCAGCTTCCTAACAGGGTATAATGAGCAGTTCTTC
>15|TRBV20-1|TRBJ2-3|NA|TRBD2
CSAVTSGSLLDTQYF
TGCAGTGCAGTGACTAGCGGGAGTCTATTGGATACGCAGTATTTT
>14|TRBV19|TRBJ1-1|NA|NA
CASSISGVAGEAFF
TGTGCCAGTAGTATAAGCGGGGTAGCTGGTGAAGCTTTCTTT
>14|TRBV29-1|TRBJ1-1|few|NA
CSVEGIRRNTEAFF
TGCAGCGTCGAGGGGATCCGCCGAAACACTGAAGCTTTCTTT
>15|TRBV7-2|TRBJ2-7|NA|NA
CASSLVSRSSYEQYF
TGTGCCAGCAGCTTAGTGTCTAGATCCTCCTACGAGCAGTACTTC
>15|TRBV5-1|TRBJ2-1|few|TRBD2
CASAPSGGLYNEQFF
TGCGCCAGCGCCCCTAGCGGGGGTTTATACAATGAGCAGTTCTTC
>11|TRBV29-1|TRBJ1-1|few|TRBD1
CSVQGATEAFF
TGCAGCGTTCAGGGGGCAACTGAAGCTTTCTTT
>16|TRBV7-8|TRBJ1-5|NA|TRBD1
CASSRSGQGKNQPQHF
TGTGCCAGCAGTCGATCGGGACAGGGGAAGAATCAGCCCCAGCATTTT
>13|TRBV18|TRBJ1-2|few|NA
CASSPQGGEGYTF
TGTGCCAGCTCACCACAGGGGGGAGAGGGCTACACCTTC
>16|TRBV5-1|TRBJ2-1|NA|NA
CASSWVSDPGYNEQFF
TGCGCCAGCAGCTGGGTCTCGGATCCCGGTTACAATGAGCAGTTCTTC
>16|TRBV6-1|TRBJ1-5|few|TRBD1
CASSVQGGYSNQPQHF
TGTGCCAGCAGTGTCCAGGGGGGATATAGCAATCAGCCCCAGCATTTT
>15|TRBV9|TRBJ1-2|NA|NA
CASSLYVRQNYGYTF
TGTGCCAGCAGCTTATATGTCCGACAGAACTATGGCTACACCTTC
>16|TRBV27|TRBJ2-2|few|TRBD1
CASRGTGAANTGELFF
TGTGCCAGCAGGGGCACAGGGGCTGCGAACACCGGGGAGCTGTTTTTT
>14|TRBV20-1|TRBJ1-5|NA|NA
CSARKGQSDQPQHF
TGCAGTGCTAGAAAGGGACAATCCGATCAGCCCCAGCATTTT
>14|TRBV6-6|TRBJ2-7|NA|NA
CASSYSGVAYEQYF
TGTGCCAGCAGTTACTCGGGGGTTGCCTACGAGCAGTACTTC
>15|TRBV20-1|TRBJ2-3|NA|TRBD2
CSAGGGGTSTDTQYF
TGCAGTGCCGGAGGCGGGGGGACGAGTACAGATACGCAGTATTTT
>12|TRBV6-6|TRBJ1-6|NA|NA
CASRENNSPLHF
TGTGCCAGCAGGGAAAATAATTCACCCCTCCACTTT
>15|TRBV11-2|TRBJ2-1|few|NA
CASSWFRSSYNEQFF
TGTGCCAGCAGCTGGTTCAGGAGCTCCTACAATGAGCAGTTCTTC
>15|TRBV5-8|TRBJ2-1|few|NA
CASSLSPQSYNEQFF
TGTGCCAGCAGCTTGAGCCCCCAATCCTACAATGAGCAGTTCTTC
>14|TRBV5-1|TRBJ2-3|few|TRBD1
CASVQDRSTDTQYF
TGCGCCAGCGTCCAGGACAGGAGCACAGATACGCAGTATTTT
>11|TRBV10-3|TRBJ2-5|NA|NA
CAIGARETQYF
TGTGCCATAGGGGCGAGGGAGACCCAGTACTTC
>15|TRBV12-3/TRBV12-4|TRBJ2-1|NA|NA
CASSLGDPSYNEQFF
TGTGCCAGCAGTCTCGGGGATCCCTCCTACAATGAGCAGTTCTTC
>14|TRBV20-1|TRBJ1-2|NA|NA
CSASRGLANYGYTF
TGCAGTGCTAGCCGGGGCTTAGCTAACTATGGCTACACCTTC
>15|TRBV7-2|TRBJ2-1|NA|TRBD2
CASSLGGRVDNEQFF
TGTGCCAGCAGCTTAGGAGGGAGGGTGGACAATGAGCAGTTCTTC
>17|TRBV3-1|TRBJ2-1|few|NA
CASSQLMAGSSYNEQFF
TGTGCCAGCAGCCAGCTGATGGCGGGGAGCTCCTACAATGAGCAGTTCTTC
>15|TRBV9|TRBJ2-2|NA|TRBD2
CASSSGTSRAGELFF
TGTGCCAGCAGCTCCGGGACTAGTCGCGCCGGGGAGCTGTTTTTT